The text below deals with one TCR beta chain. The target antigen is unknown. This entry comes from a study of shared clonotypes between healthy human individuals. Study conclusions and caveats: With few donors, the genetic and exposure-history diversity represented was limited. Generally, naive subsets (rather than memory subsets) showed larger estimated richness.

A CD45RA+ naive subset and a CD45RA-negative memory subset were split from CD4+ cells. Each cell subset's genomic DNA was divided evenly among several immunoSEQ plates. Using immunoSEQ multiplex PCR, the repertoire was profiled, and TCRdb retains in-frame clones only, with some absent. The sample yields hundreds of thousands of clones, 96% seen once. V trimming: 4 bases; J trimming: 3 bases; junction bases outside the gene matches: 5. Germline CDR1 is MNHEY and CDR2 is SMNVEV (reference sequence). The CDR3 totals 16 residues. The chain joins TRBV27 to TRBJ2-1; TRBD2 matches 11 bases. The sequence was collected from a woman aged 30 to 39 in good health. The sequenced sample was naive CD4+ T cells sorted from blood. Subset noted: CD45RA+ positively selected. The CDR3: CASSSRTSGYYNEQFF. CDR3 DNA sequence: TGTGCCAGCAGTTCCAGGACTAGCGGGTACTACAATGAGCAGTTCTTC.